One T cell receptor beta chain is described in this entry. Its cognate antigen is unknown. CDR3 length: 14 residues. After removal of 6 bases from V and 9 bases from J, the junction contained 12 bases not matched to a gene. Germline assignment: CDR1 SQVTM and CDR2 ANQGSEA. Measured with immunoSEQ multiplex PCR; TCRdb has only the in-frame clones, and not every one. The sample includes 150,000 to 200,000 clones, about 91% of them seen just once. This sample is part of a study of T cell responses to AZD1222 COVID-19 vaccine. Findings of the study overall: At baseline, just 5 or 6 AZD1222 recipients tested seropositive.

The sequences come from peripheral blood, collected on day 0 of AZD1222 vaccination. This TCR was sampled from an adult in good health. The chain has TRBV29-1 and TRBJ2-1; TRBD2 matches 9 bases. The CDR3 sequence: CSVGLAAHHSEQFF. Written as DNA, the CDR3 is TGCAGCGTGGGACTAGCTGCCCACCATAGTGAGCAGTTCTTC.